The following is a T cell receptor (beta chain) sequence with its context. Its binding antigen is unknown. The sample holds no much larger clone one base away, and base qualities are not on file. Library method: the immunoSEQ multiplex PCR assay. TCRdb holds this immuneACCESS table with in-frame rearrangements only. Some clones are missing; in checked studies, unresolved V genes explain under half, and the rest has no known cause. This sample is represented by about 86,000 clones; around 83% of them were singletons. The top ten clones comprise 0.65% to 0.95% of the sample. V was cut back by 7 bases and J by 0 bases, leaving a gap of 22 bases between them. CDR1 and CDR2, per the germline V gene (reference sequence), are LNHDA and SQIVND. The CDR3 covers 19 residues, taking in both the cysteine and the phenylalanine. The DNA shown is the 57-base CDR3, in frame from base 1. These data are taken from a study of radiotherapy plus CTLA-4 blockade in lung cancer listed by TCRdb under 2018. About the full investigation: Among the enrolled patients, approximately 17% had an objective response, and 31% reached disease control.

Broader findings and caveats from the paper: Increased serum interferon-beta after radiation, together with early dynamic changes in blood T cell clones, were reported to be the strongest predictors of response. After treatment with radiotherapy and ipilimumab, TCR clones that originated in tumors expanded in peripheral blood.

The study evaluated CTLA-4 blockade (ipilimumab) given together with focal radiation therapy in patients who had chemo-refractory metastatic non-small-cell lung cancer. Sequenced here: peripheral blood, sampled from a patient treated with radiotherapy plus ipilimumab. This receptor was obtained from a human donor with non-small cell lung cancer who had stable disease on radiotherapy plus ipilimumab. Rearrangement joined TRBV19 to TRBJ1-6; perhaps TRBD1 is the D gene, with 5 bases matching. For the CDR3, the sequence is CASTPDKWGTSSYNSPLHF. The nucleotide sequence is given as TGTGCCAGTACTCCTGACAAATGGGGCACAAGCTCCTATAATTCACCCCTCCACTTT.